The rows below give T cell receptor beta chains drawn from one sample of a study of metastatic and nonmetastatic thyroid tumors. TCRdb re-called the PCR reads via MiXCR. The sample consists of roughly 75,000 clones, under 15% of them appearing once. The sample was tumor tissue. Every receptor here comes from a female donor with papillary thyroid cancer or a benign thyroid nodule (not recorded which). Some clones in this sample may be carry-over from other donors' samples. The CDR3 runs from the conserved cysteine through the conserved F or W. A D gene is named only where the DNA matches it firmly. Rows give clone size only sometimes, using once, few, many, or a class for an expanded clone.

TRBV2	many	TRBJ2-7	-	TGTGCCAGCAGCCCGAGGGGGACCTACGAGCAGTACTTC	CASSPRGTYEQYF
TRBV20-1	many	TRBJ1-6	-	TGCAGTGCTAGGGCCAGCTCCTATAATTCACCCCTCCACTTT	CSARASSYNSPLHF
TRBV6-1	few	TRBJ2-1	-	TGTGCCAGCAGTATACAGGCGATTCCTGACAATGATCAGTTCTTC	CASSIQAIPDNDQFF
TRBV5-1	many	TRBJ2-3	-	TGCGCCAGCAAAAGAGGGCCCACAGATACGCAGTATTTT	CASKRGPTDTQYF
TRBV5-5	many	TRBJ2-1	-	TGTGCCAGCAGCTTGTGGGCCACTAGGGACGGTGAGCAGTTCTTC	CASSLWATRDGEQFF
TRBV4-2	many	TRBJ2-3	TRBD2	TGTGCCAGCAGCACCGGACTAGCGGGAGTAAAGGGTTCAGATACGCAGTATTTT	CASSTGLAGVKGSDTQYF
TRBV2	many	TRBJ2-7	TRBD2	TGTGCCAGCAGTGAAGGCGGGGGGCGGTGGGAGCAGTACTTC	CASSEGGGRWEQYF
TRBV12-3/TRBV12-4	few	TRBJ2-2	TRBD1	TGTGCCAGCAGTTTGGGACAGGGAGGCAACACCGGGGAGCTGTTTTTT	CASSLGQGGNTGELFF
TRBV28	many	TRBJ1-2	-	TGTGCCAGCAGTATAGGTGGGGGGGCGCGTGGTGGCTACACCTTC	CASSIGGGARGGYTF
TRBV6-5	many	TRBJ2-7	TRBD2	TGTGCCAGCAGTTACTCCGCGGATCGGACTAGCGGGAGATCCGAGCAGTACTTC	CASSYSADRTSGRSEQYF
TRBV20-1	many	TRBJ2-7	TRBD1	TGCAGTGCTAGGGGACAGCACTACGAGCAGTACTTC	CSARGQHYEQYF
TRBV20-1	many	TRBJ1-1	-	TGCAGTGCTAGCAGGGACACTGAAGCTTTCTTT	CSASRDTEAFF
TRBV20-1	many	TRBJ2-1	-	TGCAGTGCCCGGGGACATTACCATGAGCAGTTCTTC	CSARGHYHEQFF
TRBV11-2	many	TRBJ2-7	TRBD1	TGTGCCAGCAGCGACCCCCGACAGGGGTTCCCCTACGAGCAGTACTTC	CASSDPRQGFPYEQYF
TRBV2	many	TRBJ2-2	-	TGTGCCAGGAAGGCCGCGAACACCGGGGAGCTGTTTTTT	CARKAANTGELFF
TRBV9	many	TRBJ2-2	-	TGTGCCAGCAGCGTAGACGGGACTTACGGGGAGCTGTTTTTT	CASSVDGTYGELFF
TRBV19	many	TRBJ2-1	TRBD1	TGTGCCAGTTCCTGGACAGGGGAGAACAATGAGCAGTTCTTC	CASSWTGENNEQFF
TRBV27	-	TRBJ2-3	TRBD1	TGTGCCAGCAGAGAACAGGGGCATACGCAGTATTTT	CASREQGHTQYF
TRBV20-1	many	TRBJ2-1	-	TGCAGTGCTAGAGATAACAGCATACCTTACAATGAGCAGTTCTTC	CSARDNSIPYNEQFF
TRBV19	many	TRBJ2-7	-	TGTGCCAGTAGTATATTGGCCGGGAGAACGAACGAGCAGTACTTC	CASSILAGRTNEQYF
TRBV12-3/TRBV12-4	many	TRBJ2-2	TRBD1	TGTGCCAGCAGCTCCGGACAGGGGAGCTTCAACACCGGGGAGCTGTTTTTT	CASSSGQGSFNTGELFF
TRBV7-3	many	TRBJ2-1	-	TGTGCCAGCAGCTTCGCAGGACGGGTTCAGTTCTTC	CASSFAGRVQFF
TRBV6-1	few	TRBJ2-7	-	TGTGCCAGCAGTCGCAGCGTCAGTATATCCTACGAGCAGTACTTC	CASSRSVSISYEQYF
TRBV6-1	few	TRBJ1-2	TRBD1	TGTGCCAGCAGTCCAAGACAGGGGATTGAAGATGGCTACACCTTC	CASSPRQGIEDGYTF
TRBV11-2	-	TRBJ2-1	-	TGTGCCAGCAGCTCTTGGGCGCTAGCTGTCCGGGAGCAGTTCTTC	CASSSWALAVREQFF
TRBV2	many	TRBJ1-3	TRBD1	TGTGCCAGCAGTGTGCAGGGGGACACCATATATTTT	CASSVQGDTIYF
TRBV20-1	many	TRBJ2-7	-	TGCAGTGCTCTCCCCGGGCCCTACGAGCAGTACTTC	CSALPGPYEQYF
TRBV7-3	many	TRBJ2-3	-	TGTGCCAGCAGCTTAGAGGGCCACACAGATACGCAGTATTTT	CASSLEGHTDTQYF
TRBV14	few	TRBJ2-5	TRBD1	TGTGCCAGCAGCCAAGCGACAGGGTCGACCCAGTACTTC	CASSQATGSTQYF
TRBV12-3/TRBV12-4	many	TRBJ2-5	-	TGTGCCAGCAGCCTAAGTGAGTTTCAAGAGACCCAGTACTTC	CASSLSEFQETQYF
TRBV7-3	many	TRBJ2-1	-	TGTGCCAGCAGCTTACTTGGGAAGCGGGCCCTCAATGAGCAGTTCTTC	CASSLLGKRALNEQFF
TRBV6-1	many	TRBJ1-1	-	TGTGCCAGCAGTGAACTCTTGGCAGGGAACACTGAAGCTTTCTTT	CASSELLAGNTEAFF
TRBV5-1	many	TRBJ2-3	-	TGCGCCAGCTCCCGCGGACGCACAGATACGCAGTATTTT	CASSRGRTDTQYF
TRBV5-1	many	TRBJ2-7	-	TGCGCCAGCAGCTTGATGGGTACCTACGAGCAGTACTTC	CASSLMGTYEQYF
TRBV29-1	many	TRBJ2-2	TRBD1	TGCAGCGCTCTATCCGGGACAGGGGGATGGACCGGGGAGCTGTTTTTT	CSALSGTGGWTGELFF
TRBV6-2/TRBV6-3	-	TRBJ1-2	-	TGTGCCATCATCCGGTCAGGGAACACTAACTATGGCTACACCTTC	CAIIRSGNTNYGYTF
TRBV12-3/TRBV12-4	many	TRBJ2-1	-	TGTGCCAGCAGTACTAGCATCAGGGGGGAGCAGTTCTTC	CASSTSIRGEQFF
TRBV11-2	-	TRBJ2-7	-	TGTGCCAGCAGCCCCCTGGGGAATTTTAATGGGACCACTGTGTGGGAGCAGTACTTC	CASSPLGNFNGTTVWEQYF
TRBV4-1	many	TRBJ2-1	TRBD2	TGCGCCAGCAAAGCCCCGGGACTAGCTGACAATGAGCAGTTCTTC	CASKAPGLADNEQFF
TRBV28	many	TRBJ2-7	TRBD2	TGTGCCAGCAGTTCGGGGACTAGCGGCTACGGGTACGAGCAGTACTTC	CASSSGTSGYGYEQYF